Following are 23 T cell receptor beta chains from one sample sequenced in a study of cytomegalovirus exposure and HLA in healthy donors. The PCR ran on 60 Vbeta and 13 Jbeta primers. Clones were read by immunoSEQ multiplex PCR, and TCRdb kept only the in-frame ones, dropping some. The sample holds approximately 140,000 clones, 88% seen once. The sample was PBMCs. These receptors were obtained from a woman between 40 and 55 years old in good health and CMV-seronegative.

The chain joins TRBV5-1 to TRBJ2-1, with TRBD1 identical over 10 bases. Germline V gene lookup returns CDR1 SGHRS and CDR2 YFSETQ. Trimming at V came to 5 bases and at J to 9 bases, leaving 11 bases not matched to a gene. The CDR3 has 15 residues. This chain's CDR3 is CASREEGQGQGEQFF. The DNA of the CDR3 is TGCGCCAGCAGGGAAGAGGGACAGGGGCAGGGTGAGCAGTTCTTC.

The V gene is TRBV5-4, the J gene TRBJ2-7, with D possibly being TRBD2 (6 bases). The V gene lost 5 bases and the J gene lost 5 bases, with 17 bases spanning the gap. Germline V CDR1 and CDR2: SGHNT, YYREEE (reference sequence). CDR3 size: 14 residues. The CDR3 loop reads CASSLAYSRDEQYF. CDR3 sequence (DNA): TGTGCCAGCAGTCTAGCGTATAGCAGGGACGAGCAGTACTTC.

CDR3 in DNA: TGTGCCAGCAGCTATTACTACGAGCAGTACTTC. Translated, it gives CASSYYYEQYF. The rearrangement links TRBV7-2 to TRBJ2-5; D gene uncertain. With the DNA end fitting TRBJ2-7 better, the J assignment may be wrong. This CDR3 is built from 11 residues. Per the germline V gene, CDR1 is SGHTA and CDR2 is FQGNSA.

CDR3 sequence reads: CASSQGEAWETQYF. The CDR3 DNA follows: TGTGCCAGCAGCCAAGGTGAAGCCTGGGAGACCCAGTACTTC. The rearrangement links TRBV4-2 to TRBJ2-5; no clear D. CDR3 length equals 14 residues. Germline V CDR1 and CDR2: LGHNA, YNFKEQ. V was shortened by 1 base and J by 5 bases, with 11 bases between the two germline ends.

In regard to this clone: The junction does not match germline at one end; this may be a read error. The V and J genes are TRBV7-9 and TRBJ2-7; D uncertain. Germline assignment: CDR1 SEHNR and CDR2 FQNEAQ (reference sequence). The CDR3 has 12 amino acids. The DNA of the CDR3 is TGTTCCAGCAGCTCCCGCTACCACGAGCAGTACTTC. Its translation is CSSSSRYHEQYF.

The V gene is TRBV28, the J gene TRBJ1-5, with 11 bases fitting TRBD1. Germline V gene sequence: CDR1 MDHEN, CDR2 SYDVKM. This CDR3 has 14 residues. The V segment lost 5 bases and the J segment 5 bases; nucleotides outside the gene matches: 2. The CDR3 here is CASSLGQGDQPQHF. In DNA, the CDR3 is TGTGCCAGCAGTCTGGGACAGGGGGATCAGCCCCAGCATTTT.

The chain employs TRBV5-8 and TRBJ2-1, with D perhaps TRBD1 (5 bases). Trimming pared 1 base from V and 7 bases from J, leaving 21 bases between. The germline V gene has CDR1 SGHTS and CDR2 YDEGEE. CDR3 length: 17 amino acids. CDR3 in DNA: TGTGCCAGCAGCTTGATCTCAGCGATCAGGGCCGATAATGAGCAGTTCTTC. It is translated as CASSLISAIRADNEQFF.

The V call is TRBV27, the J call TRBJ2-7; D is unresolved. The V gene lost 2 bases and the J gene lost 3 bases, with 11 bases spanning the gap. The CDR3 is 14 residues long. CDR1 and CDR2 (germline): MNHEY, SMNVEV (reference sequence). DNA for the CDR3: TGTGCCAGCAGTTTAGGGCCCGGTGGCTACGAGCAGTACTTC. It translates to CASSLGPGGYEQYF.

The gene calls are TRBV30 and TRBJ1-1; D gene uncertain. Germline V gene lookup returns CDR1 GTSNPN and CDR2 SVGIG (reference sequence). V lost 3 bases, J lost 4 bases, and 12 bases lay in between. CDR3 length equals 13 residues. CDR3 region: CAWRRDGSTEAFF. The CDR3 DNA is TGTGCCTGGAGGAGGGATGGTAGCACTGAAGCTTTCTTT.

This clone was observed a single time. Compared with germline, one end of the junction differs, possibly owing to a read error. The chain uses TRBV7-7 and TRBJ2-2, with D unclear. Germline CDR1 and CDR2: SSHAT and FNYEAQ (reference sequence). The CDR3 loop spans 14 amino acids. The CDR3, as DNA: TGTGCTAGCAGCTCCGGGTCGAACACCGGGGAGCTGTTTTTT. Translated: CASSSGSNTGELFF.

A few counts support this clone. The chain links TRBV11-3 to TRBJ1-1, with D possibly matching TRBD1 (5 bases). Trimming took 4 bases from V and 0 from J, leaving 15 bases between them. Per the germline V gene, CDR1 is SGHNT and CDR2 is YENEEA. The CDR3 loop spans 16 amino acids. CDR3 in amino acids: CASSSGGAVMNTEAFF. DNA for the CDR3: TGTGCCAGCAGCTCCGGAGGGGCAGTCATGAACACTGAAGCTTTCTTT.

The genes are TRBV7-9 and TRBJ1-6; 10 bases agree with TRBD1. Trimming at V came to 6 bases and at J to 8 bases, leaving 10 bases not matched to a gene. CDR3 length equals 16 residues. The V gene's germline CDR1 is SEHNR and CDR2 FQNEAQ (reference sequence). The CDR3 sequence: CASSYGRTGGYSPLHF. CDR3 DNA sequence: TGTGCCAGCAGTTATGGGAGGACAGGGGGATATTCACCCCTCCACTTT.

This clone came up once. This rearrangement joins TRBV5-4 to TRBJ2-7; TRBD2 might be the D (6 bases). The CDR3 spans 15 residues. V was shortened by 4 bases and J by 7 bases, with 21 bases between the two germline ends. Germline CDR1 is SGHNT and CDR2 is YYREEE (reference sequence). The CDR3 region is CASSTVGGGNLEQYF. CDR3 in DNA: TGTGCCAGCAGCACGGTAGGTGGCGGGAATCTTGAGCAGTACTTC. Combining the CDR3 with reference TRBV5-4 and TRBJ2-7 gives the whole variable domain ETGVTQSPTHLIKTRGQQVTLRCSSQSGHNTVSWYQQALGQGPQFIFQYYREEENGRGNFPPRFSGLQFPNYSSELNVNALELDDSALYLCASSTVGGGNLEQYFGPGTRLTVT.

This chain joins TRBV7-9 and TRBJ1-4, with TRBD1 matching 9 bases. The germline gives CDR1 SEHNR, CDR2 FQNEAQ (reference sequence). The CDR3 totals 16 residues. V gave up 5 bases and J gave up 2 bases; unmatched junction bases: 6. CDR3 sequence: CASSPGDRATNEKLFF. In DNA, the CDR3 is TGTGCCAGCAGCCCTGGGGACAGGGCCACTAATGAAAAACTGTTTTTT.

This clone has a handful of counts. The CDR3 reads CASSLRLNTEAFF. CDR3 coding DNA: TGTGCCAGCAGTCTACGGTTAAACACTGAAGCTTTCTTT. The chain couples TRBV28 to TRBJ1-1, with D unresolved. This CDR3 contains 13 residues. V was cut by 5 bases and J by 2 bases, with 9 bases left in between. The germline V gene has CDR1 MDHEN and CDR2 SYDVKM. Together with reference TRBV28 and TRBJ1-1, the CDR3 gives the full variable domain: DVKVTQSSRYLVKRTGEKVFLECVQDMDHENMFWYRQDPGLGLRLIYFSYDVKMKEKGDIPEGYSVSREKKERFSLILESASTNQTSMYLCASSLRLNTEAFFGQGTRLTVV.

The gene calls are TRBV7-9 and TRBJ2-7; D not resolved. The V end lost 1 base, the J end lost 5 bases, and 15 bases lay between the germline ends. CDR3 length: 15 residues. In germline, CDR1 is SEHNR, CDR2 FQNEAQ (reference sequence). The DNA for the CDR3 is TGTGCCAGCAGCTTAGTTCGTACAGCTCTCCACGAGCAGTACTTC. Its protein is CASSLVRTALHEQYF.

This clone was recorded once. The V gene is TRBV5-6, the J gene TRBJ2-3; TRBD1 is a possible D gene (6 bases). V lost 3 bases to trimming and J lost 0 bases, with 11 bases between them. The CDR3 contains 15 residues. Looked up from germline, CDR1 is SGHDT and CDR2 is YYEEEE. CDR3 in amino acids: CASSWGRTSTDTQYF. The DNA of the CDR3 is TGTGCCAGCAGCTGGGGGCGAACTAGCACAGATACGCAGTATTTT.

This clone was seen a handful of times. J is TRBJ2-6 and V is TRBV4-2, with D possibly TRBD2 on 5 matching bases. The CDR3 has 16 residues. V was clipped by 0 bases and J by 0 bases, with 6 bases between them. Germline values: CDR1 LGHNA, CDR2 YNFKEQ. The CDR3 loop is CASSQERDSGANVLTF. The CDR3 nucleotides read TGTGCCAGCAGCCAAGAACGGGACTCTGGGGCCAACGTCCTGACTTTC.

The rearrangement joins TRBV10-3 to TRBJ1-5; D is unresolved. The V gene lost 6 bases and the J gene lost 2 bases, with 11 bases spanning the gap. This CDR3 region has 14 residues. CDR1 ENHRY and CDR2 SYGVKD come from the germline V gene. This CDR3 reads CAISELEGNQPQHF. CDR3 DNA sequence: TGTGCCATCAGCGAGCTGGAGGGCAATCAGCCCCAGCATTTT.

The chain uses TRBV7-9 and TRBJ2-7; 8 nucleotides line up with TRBD1. CDR1 and CDR2 (germline): SEHNR, FQNEAQ (reference sequence). This CDR3 spans 13 amino acids. V lost 4 bases, J lost 3 bases, and 2 bases stayed unmatched. The CDR3 sequence is CASSSTGGYEQYF. The CDR3 DNA sequence: TGTGCCAGCAGCTCAACAGGGGGCTACGAGCAGTACTTC.

This chain connects TRBV5-4 to TRBJ2-3, with TRBD1 matching 10 bases. V was clipped by 2 bases and J by 6 bases; unmatched bases: 9. Per germline, CDR1 SGHNT and CDR2 YYREEE (reference sequence). The CDR3 runs to 16 residues. CDR3 residues: CASSLGPGQGMDTQYF. The CDR3, as DNA: TGTGCCAGCAGCTTAGGACCGGGACAGGGGATGGATACGCAGTATTTT.

This chain uses TRBV7-2 with TRBJ2-7; the D gene is possibly TRBD1 (6 bases). The V gene lost 4 bases and the J gene lost 3 bases, with 19 bases spanning the gap. The CDR3 runs 16 residues. CDR1 is SGHTA, CDR2 FQGNSA, per germline. This CDR3 reads CASSWSPTGDLYEQYF. The CDR3 bases are TGTGCCAGCAGCTGGTCCCCGACAGGCGACCTCTACGAGCAGTACTTC.

This chain links TRBV4-3 with TRBJ1-1, with D unclear. V dropped 0 bases and J dropped 5 bases, with 10 bases sitting between them. This CDR3 spans 14 amino acids. Germline V gene data show CDR1 as LGHNA and CDR2 as YSLEER. The CDR3 loop reads CASSQDEGGTEAFF. The CDR3 DNA reads TGCGCCAGCAGCCAAGATGAGGGTGGAACTGAAGCTTTCTTT.